These 20 T cell receptor beta chains were all obtained from the same sample, sequenced in a study of blood T cell repertoires in COVID-19. TCRdb's table, derived via immunoSEQ multiplex PCR, lists solely in-frame clones and lacks some. The sample lists roughly 87,000 clones, around 88% occurring once. Sample: peripheral blood. Receptor source: a man between 60 and 70 years old with acute or convalescent COVID-19.

The chain links TRBV6-5 to TRBJ1-1, with D tentatively TRBD1 (6 bases). The germline V gene encodes CDR1 MNHEY and CDR2 SVGAGI. The CDR3 is 13 residues long. V shed 6 bases and J shed 7 bases, with 15 bases lying between them. The CDR3 sequence: CASSPRQDSEAFF. Written as DNA, the CDR3 is TGTGCCAGCAGCCCCCGACAGGACAGTGAAGCTTTCTTT.

The chain's CDR3 is CASSPSGEVGGNEQFF. The CDR3 DNA follows: TGTGCCAGCAGCCCATCCGGGGAAGTAGGGGGCAATGAGCAGTTCTTC. V and J are TRBV4-2 and TRBJ2-1, with TRBD1 as a possible D gene (6 bases). Trimming shortened V by 4 bases and J by 6 bases, and 19 bases separated the two germline ends. This CDR3 has 16 residues. Germline V gives CDR1 LGHNA, CDR2 YNFKEQ.

This chain connects TRBV11-3 to TRBJ2-1; 11 nucleotides line up with TRBD2. Unmatched junction bases numbered 3, after V lost 1 base and J lost 4 bases. Germline V CDR1 and CDR2: SGHNT, YENEEA. There are 16 residues in the CDR3. The CDR3 sequence is CASSLGIAGGYNEQFF. CDR3 bases: TGTGCCAGCAGCTTAGGTATAGCGGGAGGGTACAATGAGCAGTTCTTC.

The rearrangement uses TRBV29-1 and TRBJ2-5; 8 bases fit TRBD2. Germline V gives CDR1 SQVTM, CDR2 ANQGSEA. The V and J ends lost 6 bases and 2 bases, in that order; junction bases with no gene match: 11. CDR3 length equals 15 residues. The CDR3 region has the DNA TGCAGCGTAGAATGGACTAGCAGAGAGCAAGAGACCCAGTACTTC. It specifies CSVEWTSREQETQYF. Supplemented by reference TRBV29-1 and TRBJ2-5, the full variable domain reads SAVISQKPSRDICQRGTSLTIQCQVDSQVTMMFWYRQQPGQSLTLIATANQGSEATYESGFVIDKFPISRPNLTFSTLTVSNMSPEDSSIYLCSVEWTSREQETQYFGPGTRLLVL.

The chain uses TRBV29-1 and TRBJ2-1; 8 bases are a match to TRBD1. This CDR3 contains 15 residues. Germline loops: CDR1 SQVTM, CDR2 ANQGSEA. The V and J ends lost 4 bases and 0 bases, in that order; junction bases with no gene match: 5. This CDR3 is CSVARTGNSYNEQFF. CDR3 sequence (DNA): TGCAGCGTTGCGAGGACAGGGAACTCCTACAATGAGCAGTTCTTC.

The chain joins TRBV7-6 to TRBJ2-7; TRBD2 matches at 9 bases. The CDR3 contains 17 residues. The junction had 14 bases not matched to a gene; V was cut back by 5 bases and J by 3 bases. Germline CDR1 is SGHVS and CDR2 is FNYEAQ. CDR3 sequence reads: CASSPPVRASGNYEQYF. DNA for the CDR3: TGTGCCAGCAGCCCGCCGGTACGGGCTAGCGGGAACTACGAGCAGTACTTC.

V usage is TRBV27 and J usage is TRBJ1-2; no firm D call. Germline V gene sequence: CDR1 MNHEY, CDR2 SMNVEV (reference sequence). V lost 4 bases to trimming and J lost 7 bases, with 16 bases between them. The CDR3 has 14 residues. DNA for the CDR3: TGTGCCAGCAGTTCAGACTTCGGCCGGGGTGGCTACACCTTC. This translates into CASSSDFGRGGYTF.

The V and J genes are TRBV6-5 and TRBJ1-2; 7 nucleotides line up with TRBD1. This CDR3 comprises 16 residues. The V gene end was trimmed by 0 bases and the J gene end by 0 bases; junction bases not matched to a gene: 4. Per the germline V gene, CDR1 is MNHEY and CDR2 is SVGAGI. This CDR3 is CASSYSRQGANYGYTF. The CDR3 region has the DNA TGTGCCAGCAGTTACTCTCGGCAGGGGGCTAACTATGGCTACACCTTC.

The rearrangement links TRBV7-2 to TRBJ1-5; D not resolved. Germline V CDR1 and CDR2: SGHTA, FQGNSA. The CDR3 is 15 amino acids. V gave up 4 bases and J gave up 2 bases, with 12 bases separating them. CDR3 in DNA: TGTGCCAGCAGCTCCTCTAGTTATGGCAATCAGCCCCAGCATTTT. Encoded protein: CASSSSSYGNQPQHF.

The gene calls are TRBV18 and TRBJ2-7, with TRBD1 matching 7 bases. This CDR3 has 16 amino acids. V lost 3 bases, J lost 4 bases, and 12 bases stayed unmatched. The germline V gene has CDR1 KGHSH and CDR2 LQKENI. The CDR3 here is CASSPGPGTVEYEQYF. Here the CDR3 DNA reads TGTGCCAGCTCACCTGGCCCCGGGACAGTTGAGTACGAGCAGTACTTC.

V is TRBV29-1 and J is TRBJ2-2; 10 positions agree with TRBD2. Germline loops: CDR1 SQVTM, CDR2 ANQGSEA. The J segment lost 4 bases and the V segment lost 3 bases, leaving 2 bases of the junction unmatched. The CDR3 is made up of 14 amino acids. The CDR3 nucleotides read TGCAGCGTTGACACTAGCGGGGTCACCGGGGAGCTGTTTTTT. Encoded protein: CSVDTSGVTGELFF.

This rearrangement joins TRBV5-4 to TRBJ1-1, with 12 bases that match TRBD1. Germline CDR1 SGHNT, CDR2 YYREEE (reference sequence). This CDR3 region has 17 residues. After removal of 0 bases from V and 0 bases from J, the junction contained 3 bases not matched to a gene. In DNA, the CDR3 is TGTGCCAGCAGCTTGGAGGGACAGGGGGCCCTGAACACTGAAGCTTTCTTT. Encoded protein: CASSLEGQGALNTEAFF.

The chain employs TRBV19 and TRBJ2-3; TRBD1 matches at 7 bases. Unmatched junction bases numbered 6, after V lost 0 bases and J lost 3 bases. Germline V gene sequence: CDR1 LNHDA, CDR2 SQIVND (reference sequence). This CDR3 has 16 amino acids. The CDR3 loop reads CASSIDPGRGTDTQYF. In nucleotides, the CDR3 is TGTGCCAGTAGTATAGATCCCGGCAGGGGGACAGATACGCAGTATTTT.

This chain links TRBV9 with TRBJ2-5, with 12 bases identical to TRBD2. With V trimmed by 3 bases and J by 3 bases, 3 bases remained unmatched. The germline V gene encodes CDR1 SGDLS and CDR2 YYNGEE. This CDR3 spans 15 amino acids. The CDR3: CASSGLAGEEETQYF. For the CDR3, the DNA is TGTGCCAGCAGCGGACTAGCGGGAGAGGAAGAGACCCAGTACTTC.

This clone was observed once. The CDR3 nucleotides read TGTGCCAGCAGACCTCCTGGCTCTCCGAGGCACGAGCAGTACTTC. Its translation is CASRPPGSPRHEQYF. The chain links TRBV2 to TRBJ2-7; D ambiguous. The CDR3 has 15 residues. Per germline, CDR1 SNHLY and CDR2 FYNNEI. The V end was cut by 6 bases, the J end by 5 bases, with 20 bases between.

The chain is built from TRBV27 and TRBJ2-7; D unclear. Deletions cut 0 bases from V and 4 bases from J, with 7 bases between. The CDR3 runs to 13 residues. Germline V gives CDR1 MNHEY, CDR2 SMNVEV (reference sequence). The CDR3 is CASSLSSRYEQYF. The CDR3, as DNA: TGTGCCAGCAGTTTATCATCTAGATACGAGCAGTACTTC.

The J gene is TRBJ2-2, the V gene TRBV19; no reliable D call. This CDR3 has 12 residues. V gave up 7 bases and J gave up 7 bases, with 10 bases separating them. Per germline, CDR1 LNHDA and CDR2 SQIVND (reference sequence). In nucleotides, the CDR3 is TGTGCCAGTACCCCCCGGTACGGGGAGCTGTTTTTT. This codes for CASTPRYGELFF.

The chain carries TRBV24-1 and TRBJ1-5, with a possible D match to TRBD1 (6 bases). V was trimmed by 4 bases and J by 6 bases, leaving 9 bases between them. The CDR3 extends over 13 amino acids. Per the germline V gene, CDR1 is KGHDR and CDR2 is SFDVKD. The CDR3 nucleotides are TGTGCCACCAGTGAAGGGGGTAGTCAGCCCCAGCATTTT. Its translation: CATSEGGSQPQHF.

This chain uses TRBV5-1 with TRBJ2-5; 9 nucleotides match TRBD1. CDR3 length: 16 residues. The germline CDR1 and CDR2 sequences are SGHRS and YFSETQ. With V trimmed by 4 bases and J by 4 bases, 11 bases remained unmatched. This CDR3 is CASSPATGGWGETQYF. CDR3 nucleotides: TGCGCCAGCAGCCCGGCGACAGGGGGTTGGGGAGAGACCCAGTACTTC.

The count of this clone is one. The V gene is TRBV7-3, the J gene TRBJ2-1; 7 bases are a match to TRBD1. This CDR3 spans 17 amino acids. V lost 6 bases and J lost 7; bases outside the gene matches: 18. The germline V gene encodes CDR1 SGHTA and CDR2 FQGTGA. The CDR3 bases are TGTGCCAGCAGTCTACAATATACAGGGGATGAAGGGAATGAGCAGTTCTTC. Translating gives CASSLQYTGDEGNEQFF.